The present T cell receptor beta chain was sequenced within a study of graft-versus-host responses after intestinal transplantation. CDR1 and CDR2 (germline): KGHSH, LQKENI. Trimming pared 3 bases from V and 10 bases from J, leaving 15 bases between. The CDR3 length is 13 residues. This clone was counted between two and nine times. What it binds is not known. The assay was immunoSEQ multiplex PCR, and TCRdb's table has in-frame clones only and misses some. The table lists 130,000 to 150,000 clones, around 90% of them singletons, with around 0.19% in the top ten. The receptor comes from a human donor who received an intestinal transplant. Specimen: unstimulated CD4+ T cells sorted from spleen or lymph node cells, collected before intestinal transplant. The rearrangement uses TRBV18 and TRBJ1-1; D is ambiguous. The CDR3 sequence: CASSPAPGSRAFF. CDR3 DNA: TGTGCCAGCTCACCCGCCCCGGGGAGTCGAGCTTTCTTT.